Listed below are T cell receptor beta chains from one sample, sequenced in a study of blood T cells in healthy people across ages. TCRdb ran MiXCR on the 5' RACE reads and lists one entry per CDR3 protein. Here the sample spans 450,000 to 650,000 distinct CDR3 sequences, around 24% being singletons. These data are also associated with another study on T cells of mothers and their children.

Sequencing input: blood. The receptors stem from a boy younger than 18 in good health. The CDR3 runs from the conserved cysteine through the conserved F or W. Fields, in order: V gene, D gene, J gene, CDR3 protein. The D gene is left open where the match is weak.

v_gene: TRBV3-1; d_gene: -; j_gene: TRBJ1-5; CDR3aa: CASSPRAFQPQHF
v_gene: TRBV7-2; d_gene: TRBD2; j_gene: TRBJ2-1; CDR3aa: CASSGGAGGTYNEQFF
v_gene: TRBV28; d_gene: TRBD1; j_gene: TRBJ2-1; CDR3aa: CASSLGQEFYGEQFF
v_gene: TRBV28; d_gene: -; j_gene: TRBJ1-5; CDR3aa: CASSDGGYSNQPQHF
v_gene: TRBV11-2; d_gene: -; j_gene: TRBJ1-1; CDR3aa: CASSPRGGGGTEAFF
v_gene: TRBV18; d_gene: TRBD1; j_gene: TRBJ1-4; CDR3aa: CASQPDRGRTTNEKLFF
v_gene: TRBV20-1; d_gene: TRBD2; j_gene: TRBJ2-1; CDR3aa: CSADREAHNEQFF
v_gene: TRBV18; d_gene: -; j_gene: TRBJ2-5; CDR3aa: CASSRTAQETQYF
v_gene: TRBV7-8; d_gene: -; j_gene: TRBJ2-5; CDR3aa: CASSPPVGTQYF
v_gene: TRBV4-2; d_gene: -; j_gene: TRBJ2-5; CDR3aa: CASRGASLKETQYF
v_gene: TRBV29-1; d_gene: TRBD1; j_gene: TRBJ1-5; CDR3aa: CSVSSTGEQPQHF
v_gene: TRBV10-3; d_gene: TRBD1; j_gene: TRBJ2-5; CDR3aa: CAISRDRSGAETQYF
v_gene: TRBV29-1; d_gene: -; j_gene: TRBJ1-1; CDR3aa: CSVVGGRNTEAFF
v_gene: TRBV7-2; d_gene: TRBD2; j_gene: TRBJ2-3; CDR3aa: CASSSKRGYTDTQYF
v_gene: TRBV6-6; d_gene: -; j_gene: TRBJ2-7; CDR3aa: CASSYSRAHEQYF
v_gene: TRBV29-1; d_gene: -; j_gene: -; CDR3aa: CSVEGPSPGNEQFF
v_gene: TRBV20-1; d_gene: -; j_gene: TRBJ2-1; CDR3aa: CSARDWGAHNEQFF
v_gene: TRBV4-2; d_gene: -; j_gene: TRBJ2-7; CDR3aa: CASSQDIRETYYEQYF
v_gene: TRBV9; d_gene: TRBD2; j_gene: TRBJ2-5; CDR3aa: CASSVSPASGQETQYF
v_gene: TRBV5-1; d_gene: TRBD2; j_gene: TRBJ2-7; CDR3aa: CASSIPTSGRGAYEQYF
v_gene: TRBV29-1; d_gene: -; j_gene: TRBJ2-5; CDR3aa: CSVEKGGETQYF
v_gene: TRBV5-1; d_gene: TRBD2; j_gene: TRBJ2-3; CDR3aa: CASSPRTSGGGNTQYF
v_gene: TRBV19; d_gene: TRBD1; j_gene: TRBJ2-7; CDR3aa: CASSIGTGGPYEQYF
v_gene: TRBV12-3/TRBV12-4; d_gene: -; j_gene: TRBJ1-5; CDR3aa: CASSLGDFYQPQHF
v_gene: TRBV4-1; d_gene: TRBD1; j_gene: TRBJ1-1; CDR3aa: CASSHFPGQGTEAFF
v_gene: TRBV20-1; d_gene: -; j_gene: TRBJ2-1; CDR3aa: CSAEGLESYNEQFF
v_gene: TRBV28; d_gene: -; j_gene: TRBJ1-2; CDR3aa: CASSSVRQNCGYTF
v_gene: TRBV7-2; d_gene: -; j_gene: TRBJ2-7; CDR3aa: CASSGRLGSDEQYF
v_gene: TRBV7-9; d_gene: TRBD1; j_gene: TRBJ1-4; CDR3aa: CASSFPTGGVNEKLFF
v_gene: TRBV5-1; d_gene: -; j_gene: TRBJ2-2; CDR3aa: CASRTDSKGGELFF